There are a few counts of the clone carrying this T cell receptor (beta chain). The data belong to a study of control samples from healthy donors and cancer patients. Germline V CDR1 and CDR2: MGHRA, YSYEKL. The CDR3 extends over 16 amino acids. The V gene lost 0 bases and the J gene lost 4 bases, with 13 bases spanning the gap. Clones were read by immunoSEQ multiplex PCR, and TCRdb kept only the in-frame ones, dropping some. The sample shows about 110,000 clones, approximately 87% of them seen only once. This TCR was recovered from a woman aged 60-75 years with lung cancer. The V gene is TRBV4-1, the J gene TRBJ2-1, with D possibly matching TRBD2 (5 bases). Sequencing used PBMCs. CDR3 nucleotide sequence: TGCGCCAGCAGCCAAGATCCGGGAAAGGGTTACAATGAGCAGTTCTTC. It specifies CASSQDPGKGYNEQFF.